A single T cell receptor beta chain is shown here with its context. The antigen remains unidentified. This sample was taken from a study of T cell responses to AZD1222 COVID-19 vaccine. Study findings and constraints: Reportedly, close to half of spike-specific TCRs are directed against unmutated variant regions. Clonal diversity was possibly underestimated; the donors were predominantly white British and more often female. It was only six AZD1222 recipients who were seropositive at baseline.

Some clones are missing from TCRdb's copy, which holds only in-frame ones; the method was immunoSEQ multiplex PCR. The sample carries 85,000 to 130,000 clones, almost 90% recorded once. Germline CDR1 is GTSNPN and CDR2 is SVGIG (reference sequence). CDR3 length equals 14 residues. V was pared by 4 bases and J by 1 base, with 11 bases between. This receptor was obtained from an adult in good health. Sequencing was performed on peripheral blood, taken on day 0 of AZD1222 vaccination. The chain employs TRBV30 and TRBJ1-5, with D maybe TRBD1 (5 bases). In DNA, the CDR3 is TGTGCCTGGAATCGGGGGATGAGCAATCAGCCCCAGCATTTT. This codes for CAWNRGMSNQPQHF. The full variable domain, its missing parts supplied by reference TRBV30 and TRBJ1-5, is SQTIHQWPATLVQPVGSPLSLECTVEGTSNPNLYWYRQAAGRGLQLLFYSVGIGQISSEVPQNLSASRPQDRQFILSSKKLLLSDSGFYLCAWNRGMSNQPQHFGDGTRLSIL.